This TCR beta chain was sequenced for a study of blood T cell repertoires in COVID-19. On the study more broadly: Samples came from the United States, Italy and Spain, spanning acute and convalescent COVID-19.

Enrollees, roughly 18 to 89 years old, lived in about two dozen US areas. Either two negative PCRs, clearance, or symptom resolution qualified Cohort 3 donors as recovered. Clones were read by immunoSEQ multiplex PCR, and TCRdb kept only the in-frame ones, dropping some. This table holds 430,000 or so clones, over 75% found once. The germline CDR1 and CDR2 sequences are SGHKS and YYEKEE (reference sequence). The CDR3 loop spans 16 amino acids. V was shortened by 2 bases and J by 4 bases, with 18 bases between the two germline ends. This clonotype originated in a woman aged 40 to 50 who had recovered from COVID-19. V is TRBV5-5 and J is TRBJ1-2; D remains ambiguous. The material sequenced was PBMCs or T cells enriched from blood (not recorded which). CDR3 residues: CASSFVADGESYGYTF. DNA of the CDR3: TGTGCCAGCAGCTTCGTCGCAGACGGGGAATCCTATGGCTACACCTTC. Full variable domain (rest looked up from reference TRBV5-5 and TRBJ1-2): DAGVTQSPTHLIKTRGQQVTLRCSPISGHKSVSWYQQVLGQGPQFIFQYYEKEERGRGNFPDRFSARQFPNYSSELNVNALLLGDSALYLCASSFVADGESYGYTFGSGTRLTVV.